Listed below are T cell receptor beta chains from one sample, sequenced in a study of T cells in Graves' hyperthyroidism and ophthalmopathy. TCRdb analysed the multiplex PCR reads with MiXCR anew, one entry per CDR3 protein. The repertoire holds about 580,000 distinct CDR3 sequences, with 35% to 55% as singletons. Input material: peripheral blood or thyroid tissue (not recorded which). These receptors were obtained from a woman aged 18 to 35 with Graves' hyperthyroidism. Both conserved end residues are part of each CDR3. The D gene is left open where the match is weak. The listing skips clone size in some rows; elsewhere it reads once, few, many or a size class.

v_call,j_call,clone_size,d_call,cdr3_length,cdr3_aa,cdr3_nt
TRBV9,TRBJ1-1,many,TRBD1,15,CASTPTGGAGTEAFF,TGTGCCAGCACCCCAACAGGGGGCGCAGGGACTGAAGCTTTCTTT
TRBV12-3/TRBV12-4,TRBJ1-5,many,TRBD1,17,CASSPGTGVQGNQPQHF,TGTGCCAGCAGTCCCGGGACAGGGGTTCAGGGCAATCAGCCCCAGCATTTT
TRBV5-1,TRBJ2-5,.,.,11,CAGSLRETQYF,TGCGCCGGCAGCTTGCGAGAGACCCAGTACTTC
TRBV10-3,TRBJ2-7,.,.,14,CAISPGDGTYEQYF,TGTGCCATCAGCCCGGGTGACGGGACCTACGAGCAGTACTTC
TRBV20-1,TRBJ2-1,.,.,16,CSARRAVGSTYNEQFF,TGCAGTGCTAGAAGAGCGGTAGGATCCACCTACAATGAGCAGTTCTTC
TRBV29-1,TRBJ1-1,.,.,16,CSVEERMGLPHTEAFF,TGCAGCGTTGAAGAGCGGATGGGGTTGCCCCACACTGAAGCTTTCTTT
TRBV10-3,TRBJ1-2,many,.,11,CAISLADGYTF,TGTGCCATCAGTCTGGCCGATGGCTACACCTTC
TRBV30,TRBJ1-1,.,TRBD1,12,CAWGQGGTEAFF,TGTGCCTGGGGACAGGGAGGAACTGAAGCTTTCTTT
TRBV9,TRBJ1-2,many,TRBD1,18,CASSVGGDSGGGVHGYTF,TGTGCCAGCAGCGTAGGAGGGGACAGCGGTGGCGGAGTGCATGGCTACACCTTC
TRBV7-2,TRBJ1-4,many,TRBD1,15,CASSLGQGAREKLFF,TGTGCCAGCAGCTTAGGCCAGGGGGCGAGGGAAAAACTGTTTTTT
TRBV6-6,TRBJ2-7,many,TRBD2,14,CASSRRTSPHEQYF,TGTGCCAGCAGTCGCCGGACTAGCCCTCACGAGCAGTACTTC
TRBV7-9,TRBJ2-3,.,.,15,CASSLAGSSTDTQYF,TGTGCCAGCAGCTTAGCGGGATCTAGCACAGATACGCAGTATTTT
TRBV20-1,TRBJ1-5,.,TRBD1,13,CSVTGTGDQPQHF,TGCAGTGTGACCGGGACAGGGGATCAGCCCCAGCATTTT
TRBV6-1,TRBJ2-3,.,.,14,CASIPQPRTDTQYF,TGTGCCAGCATCCCGCAGCCCCGCACAGATACGCAGTATTTT
TRBV4-3,TRBJ1-6,.,.,22,CASSQDRHGGGQTLIRNSPLHF,TGCGCCAGCAGCCAAGACAGACACGGAGGAGGACAAACTCTGATTAGGAATTCACCCCTCCACTTT
TRBV7-2,TRBJ2-7,.,TRBD2,14,CASSLGPPGLASYF,TGTGCCAGCAGCTTAGGACCCCCGGGACTAGCGTCGTACTTC
TRBV30,TRBJ1-5,.,.,13,CAFRGQPNQPQHF,TGTGCCTTCCGGGGGCAGCCCAATCAGCCCCAGCATTTT
TRBV28,TRBJ1-4,many,.,15,CASSSPGPKEEKLFF,TGTGCCAGCAGTTCTCCGGGCCCCAAAGAGGAAAAACTGTTTTTT
TRBV30,TRBJ1-2,few,.,14,CAWSGKGVNYGYTF,TGTGCCTGGAGTGGGAAGGGGGTTAACTATGGCTACACCTTC
TRBV29-1,TRBJ1-1,.,.,14,CSVFAGVLMDEAFF,TGCAGCGTTTTTGCGGGAGTTCTGATGGATGAAGCTTTCTTT
TRBV7-9,TRBJ1-2,.,TRBD1,14,CASSNGQVNYGYTF,TGTGCCAGCAGCAATGGACAGGTTAACTATGGCTACACCTTC
TRBV2,TRBJ1-2,many,.,17,CASRETGSESTGYGYTF,TGTGCCAGCAGAGAAACAGGTTCCGAATCGACTGGCTATGGCTACACCTTC
TRBV7-8,TRBJ2-1,few,.,16,CASSLSRVGVGNEQFF,TGTGCCAGCAGCTTAAGCAGGGTCGGCGTGGGCAATGAGCAGTTCTTC
TRBV2,TRBJ2-7,.,TRBD1,15,CASSSETGGPYEQYF,TGTGCCAGCAGTTCGGAGACAGGGGGCCCCTACGAGCAGTACTTC